This note documents a single TCR beta chain sequence. Generated by immunoSEQ multiplex PCR, the TCRdb table keeps only in-frame clones and is missing some. There are hundreds of thousands of clones in the sample; around 87% occur only once, and more than 0.009% lies in the top ten. Germline lookup yields CDR1 SGDLS and CDR2 YYNGEE. V gave up 4 bases and J gave up 1 base; unmatched junction bases: 3. The CDR3 extends over 14 amino acids. This record comes from a study of shared T cell receptors in the human thymus. These sequences were also reported in another study, on human thymus T cells. That investigation notes: Thymic and blood repertoires appeared to carry a bias in their V and J gene usage.

This sequence was found in a boy younger than two with a congenital heart defect. The specimen was thymocytes. The chain uses TRBV9 and TRBJ2-7; 9 nucleotides line up with TRBD1. CDR3 nucleotide sequence: TGTGCCAGCAGCCTGGGACAGGGTTCCTACGAGCAGTACTTC. Amino acid sequence: CASSLGQGSYEQYF. Filled out from reference TRBV9 and TRBJ2-7, the complete variable domain reads DSGVTQTPKHLITATGQRVTLRCSPRSGDLSVYWYQQSLDQGLQFLIQYYNGEERAKGNILERFSAQQFPDLHSELNLSSLELGDSALYFCASSLGQGSYEQYFGPGTRLTVT.